Sequencing of this T cell receptor beta chain was carried out in a study of T cell clones after liver transplantation. Study information: Until 12-24 months post-transplant, subjects got standard immunosuppression and no induction. Findings and limits, study-wide: Small, mixed patient groups and varying post-transplant times limit these conclusions. A larger donor-reactive than third-party decline suggested partial antigen-specific deletion.

The junction had 1 base not matched to a gene; V was cut back by 1 base and J by 2 bases. Germline-derived CDR1 and CDR2 are LNHDA and SQIVND (reference sequence). The CDR3 consists of 15 residues. The table lists this clone with a few counts. The antigen is undetermined. TCRdb's table, derived via immunoSEQ multiplex PCR, lists solely in-frame clones and lacks some. The data contain around 60,000 clones, 60% to 80% of them singletons. Thawed unstimulated PBMCs were FACS-sorted by CD3, CD4 and CD8 into two populations. The V call is TRBV19, the J call TRBJ1-1, with TRBD1 matching over 10 bases. Sequencing was performed on CD4+ T cells from blood, taken before liver transplant. This clonotype was obtained from a human donor who received a liver transplant. CDR3 sequence (DNA): TGTGCCAGTAGTATAGGACAGGGGGCCAACACTGAAGCTTTCTTT. Its translation is CASSIGQGANTEAFF.